In its sample, the clone carrying this T cell receptor beta chain was seen once. Its target is unknown. Germline V gives CDR1 MNHEY, CDR2 SVGEGT. The CDR3 covers 20 residues. V was clipped by 2 bases and J by 2 bases; unmatched bases: 15. Each patient came to thyroid surgery without any prior treatment (of any kind). In the original analysis: Building a distant-metastasis classifier for papillary thyroid cancer drew on CDR3 differences across clinicopathological groups. TCRdb re-analyzed the PCR reads through MiXCR. In this record, the V and J calls reflect TCRdb's handling and not the investigators' own analysis. The data hold under 40,000 clones, with 15% to 20% observed a single time. This sample stems from a study of metastatic and nonmetastatic thyroid tumors. On the study more broadly: Repertoires were compared across blood and tumor or nodule tissue from malignant and benign thyroid patients. Whole-study results and caveats: Significantly greater TCR beta diversity was reportedly found in malignant thyroid tumors than in benign nodules (in blood and tumor).

V is TRBV6-2 or TRBV6-3 and J is TRBJ2-3, with TRBD2 matching over 11 bases. Sequencing used blood. The source is a male donor with papillary thyroid cancer or a benign thyroid nodule (not recorded which). Some clones in this sample may be carry-over from other donors' samples. CDR3 in amino acids: CASSYTVTSGVFRNTDTQYF. CDR3 in DNA: TGTGCCAGCAGTTACACTGTGACTAGCGGGGTGTTCCGTAACACAGATACGCAGTATTTT.